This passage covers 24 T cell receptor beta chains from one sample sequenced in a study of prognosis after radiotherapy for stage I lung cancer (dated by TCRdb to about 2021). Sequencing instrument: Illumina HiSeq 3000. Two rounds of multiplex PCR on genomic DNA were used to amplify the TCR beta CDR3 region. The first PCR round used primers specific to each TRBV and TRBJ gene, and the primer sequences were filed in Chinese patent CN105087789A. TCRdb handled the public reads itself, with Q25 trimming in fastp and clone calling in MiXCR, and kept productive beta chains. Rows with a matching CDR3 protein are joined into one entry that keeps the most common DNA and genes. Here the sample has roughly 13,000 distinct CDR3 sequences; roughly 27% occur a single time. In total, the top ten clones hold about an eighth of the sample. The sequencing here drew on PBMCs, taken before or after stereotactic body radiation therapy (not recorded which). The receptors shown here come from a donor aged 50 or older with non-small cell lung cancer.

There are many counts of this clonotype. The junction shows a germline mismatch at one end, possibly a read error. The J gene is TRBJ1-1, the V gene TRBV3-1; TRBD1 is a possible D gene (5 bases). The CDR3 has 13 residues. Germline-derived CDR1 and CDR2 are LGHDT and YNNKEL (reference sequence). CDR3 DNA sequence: TGTGCCAGCAGCCATGATCCCAGGGTTGGAGCTTCCTTT. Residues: CASSHDPRVGASF. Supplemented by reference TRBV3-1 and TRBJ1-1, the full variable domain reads DTAVSQTPKYLVTQMGNDKSIKCEQNLGHDTMYWYKQDSKKFLKIMFSYNNKELIINETVPNRFSPKSPDKAHLNLHINSLELGDSAVYFCASSHDPRVGASFGQGTRLTVV.

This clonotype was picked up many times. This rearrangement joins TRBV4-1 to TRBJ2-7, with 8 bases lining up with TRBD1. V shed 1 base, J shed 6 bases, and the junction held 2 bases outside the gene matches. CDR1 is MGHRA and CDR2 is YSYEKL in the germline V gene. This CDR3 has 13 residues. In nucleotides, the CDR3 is TGCGCCAGCAGCCAAGGGACAGGGATCGAGCAGTACTTC. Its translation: CASSQGTGIEQYF.

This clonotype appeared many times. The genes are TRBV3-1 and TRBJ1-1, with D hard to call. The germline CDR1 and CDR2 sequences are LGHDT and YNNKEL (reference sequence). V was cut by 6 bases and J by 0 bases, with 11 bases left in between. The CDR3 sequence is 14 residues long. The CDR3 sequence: CASSQTNMNTEAFF. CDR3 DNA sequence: TGTGCCAGCAGTCAGACAAACATGAACACTGAAGCTTTCTTT.

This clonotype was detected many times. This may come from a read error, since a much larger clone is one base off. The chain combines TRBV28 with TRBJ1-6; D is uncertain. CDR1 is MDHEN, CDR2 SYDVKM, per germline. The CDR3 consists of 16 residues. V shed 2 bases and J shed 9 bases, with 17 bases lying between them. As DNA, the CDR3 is TGTGCCAGCAGTTTAATCCACGCAACCCTAAGTTCACCCCTCCACTTT. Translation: CASSLIHATLSSPLHF. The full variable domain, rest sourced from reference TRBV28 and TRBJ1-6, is DVKVTQSSRYLVKRTGEKVFLECVQDMDHENMFWYRQDPGLGLRLIYFSYDVKMKEKGDIPEGYSVSREKKERFSLILESASTNQTSMYLCASSLIHATLSSPLHFGNGTRLTVT.

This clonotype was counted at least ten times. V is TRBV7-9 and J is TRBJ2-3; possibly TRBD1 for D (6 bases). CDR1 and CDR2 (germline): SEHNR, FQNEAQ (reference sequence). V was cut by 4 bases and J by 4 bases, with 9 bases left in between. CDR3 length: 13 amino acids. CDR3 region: CASSSPGADTQYF. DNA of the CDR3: TGTGCCAGCAGCTCTCCAGGGGCAGATACGCAGTATTTT.

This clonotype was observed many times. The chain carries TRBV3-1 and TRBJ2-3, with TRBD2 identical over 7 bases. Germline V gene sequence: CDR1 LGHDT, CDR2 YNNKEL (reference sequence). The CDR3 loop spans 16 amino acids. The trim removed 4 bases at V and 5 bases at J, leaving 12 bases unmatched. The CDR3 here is CASSPRGEGYVDTQYF. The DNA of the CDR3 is TGTGCCAGCAGCCCCCGGGGGGAGGGCTACGTAGATACGCAGTATTTT.

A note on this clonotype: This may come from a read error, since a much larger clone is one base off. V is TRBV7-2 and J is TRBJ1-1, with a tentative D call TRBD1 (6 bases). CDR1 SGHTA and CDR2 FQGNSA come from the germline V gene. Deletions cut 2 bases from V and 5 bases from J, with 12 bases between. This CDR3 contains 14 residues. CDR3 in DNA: TGTGCCAGCAGCTTATTGGGGGGCCAAACTGAAGCTTTCTTT. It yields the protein CASSLLGGQTEAFF.

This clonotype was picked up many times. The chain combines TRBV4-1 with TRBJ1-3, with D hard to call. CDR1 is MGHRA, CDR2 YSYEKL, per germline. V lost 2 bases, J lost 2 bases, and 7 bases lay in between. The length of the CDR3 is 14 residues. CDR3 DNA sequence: TGCGCCAGCAGCCAACCTCCGGCTGGAAACACCATATATTTT. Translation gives CASSQPPAGNTIYF.

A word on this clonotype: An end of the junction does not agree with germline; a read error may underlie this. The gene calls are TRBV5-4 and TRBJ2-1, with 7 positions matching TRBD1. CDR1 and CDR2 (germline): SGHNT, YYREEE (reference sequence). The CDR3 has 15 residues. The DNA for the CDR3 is TGTGCCAGCAGCTTGGAGAGGGGGCGAAACAATGTGCAGTTCTTC. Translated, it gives CASSLERGRNNVQFF.

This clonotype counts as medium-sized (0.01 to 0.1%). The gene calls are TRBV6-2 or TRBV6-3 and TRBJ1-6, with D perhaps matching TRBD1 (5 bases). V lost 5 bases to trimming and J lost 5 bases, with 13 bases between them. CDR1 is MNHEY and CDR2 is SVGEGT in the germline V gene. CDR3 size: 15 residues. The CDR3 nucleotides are TGTGCCAGCAGTGGAGGGGAAGCGGATAATTCACCCCTCCACTTT. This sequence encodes CASSGGEADNSPLHF.

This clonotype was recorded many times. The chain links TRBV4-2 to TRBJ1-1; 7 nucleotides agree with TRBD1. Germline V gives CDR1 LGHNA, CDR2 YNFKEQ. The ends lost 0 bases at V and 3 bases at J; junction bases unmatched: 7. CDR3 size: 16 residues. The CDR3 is CASSQDLGGQYTEAFF. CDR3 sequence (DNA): TGTGCCAGCAGCCAAGATTTAGGGGGACAGTACACTGAAGCTTTCTTT.

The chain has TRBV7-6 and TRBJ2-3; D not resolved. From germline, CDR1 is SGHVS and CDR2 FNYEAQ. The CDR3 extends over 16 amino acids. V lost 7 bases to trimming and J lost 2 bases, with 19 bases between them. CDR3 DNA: TGTGCCAGCAAGGCAGGTCCTCCGACTGTCACAGATACGCAGTATTTT. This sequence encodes CASKAGPPTVTDTQYF.

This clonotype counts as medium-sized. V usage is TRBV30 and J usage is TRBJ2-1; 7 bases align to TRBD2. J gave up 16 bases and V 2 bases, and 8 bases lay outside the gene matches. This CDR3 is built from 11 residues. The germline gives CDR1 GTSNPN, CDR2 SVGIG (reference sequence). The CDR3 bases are TGTGCCTGGAGTTCCGGGACTACCAAATTCTTC. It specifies CAWSSGTTKFF.

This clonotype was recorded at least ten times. This CDR3 is CASSPLTENTEAFF. The CDR3 DNA follows: TGTGCCAGCAGTCCCCTGACTGAAAACACTGAAGCTTTCTTT. This chain links TRBV12-3 or TRBV12-4 with TRBJ1-1; D uncertain. The CDR3 length is 14 residues. Trimming stripped 5 bases from V and 2 bases from J, with 12 bases between.

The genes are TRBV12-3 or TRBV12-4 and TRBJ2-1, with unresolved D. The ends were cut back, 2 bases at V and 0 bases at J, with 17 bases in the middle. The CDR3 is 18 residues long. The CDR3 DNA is TGTGCCAGCAGTTTACAATCGTTGACGGCGAACTCCTACAATGAGCAGTTCTTC. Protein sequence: CASSLQSLTANSYNEQFF.

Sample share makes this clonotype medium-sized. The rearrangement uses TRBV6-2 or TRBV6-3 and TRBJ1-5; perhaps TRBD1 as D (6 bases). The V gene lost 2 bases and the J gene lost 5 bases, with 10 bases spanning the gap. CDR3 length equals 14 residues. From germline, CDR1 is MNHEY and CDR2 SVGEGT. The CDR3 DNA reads TGTGCCAGCAGTTACGGGGGCCATTATCAGCCCCAGCATTTT. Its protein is CASSYGGHYQPQHF.

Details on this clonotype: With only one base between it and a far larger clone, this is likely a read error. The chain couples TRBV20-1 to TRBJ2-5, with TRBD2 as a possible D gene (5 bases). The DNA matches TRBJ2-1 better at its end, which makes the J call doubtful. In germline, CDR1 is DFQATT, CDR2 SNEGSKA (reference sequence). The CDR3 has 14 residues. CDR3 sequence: CSATEAVRTNEQFF. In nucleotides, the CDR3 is TGCAGTGCTACGGAAGCGGTCCGCACGAATGAGCAGTTCTTC.

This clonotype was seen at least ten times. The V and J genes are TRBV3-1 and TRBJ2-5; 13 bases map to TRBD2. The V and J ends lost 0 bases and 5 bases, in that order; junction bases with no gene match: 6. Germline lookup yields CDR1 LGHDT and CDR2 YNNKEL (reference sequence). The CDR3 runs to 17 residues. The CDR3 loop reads CASSQDRLAGGVETQYF. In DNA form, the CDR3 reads TGTGCCAGCAGCCAAGATCGACTAGCGGGAGGTGTTGAGACCCAGTACTTC.

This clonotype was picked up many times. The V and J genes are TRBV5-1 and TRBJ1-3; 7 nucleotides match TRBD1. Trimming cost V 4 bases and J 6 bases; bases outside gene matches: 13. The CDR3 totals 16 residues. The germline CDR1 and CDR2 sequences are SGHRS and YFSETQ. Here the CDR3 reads CASSMTPTGLQNTIYF. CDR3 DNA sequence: TGCGCCAGCAGCATGACCCCGACAGGGCTGCAAAACACCATATATTTT.

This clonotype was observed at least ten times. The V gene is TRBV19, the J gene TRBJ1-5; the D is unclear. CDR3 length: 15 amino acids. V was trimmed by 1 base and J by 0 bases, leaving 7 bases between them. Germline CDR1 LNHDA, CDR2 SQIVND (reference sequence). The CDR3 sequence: CASSIGVYSNQPQHF. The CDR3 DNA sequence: TGTGCCAGTAGTATAGGAGTTTATAGCAATCAGCCCCAGCATTTT.

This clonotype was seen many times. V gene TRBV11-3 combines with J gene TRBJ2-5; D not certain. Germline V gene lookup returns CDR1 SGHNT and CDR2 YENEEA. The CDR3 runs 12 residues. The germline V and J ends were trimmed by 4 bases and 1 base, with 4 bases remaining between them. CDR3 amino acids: CASSSSQETQYF. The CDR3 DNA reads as TGTGCCAGCAGCTCCAGCCAAGAGACCCAGTACTTC.

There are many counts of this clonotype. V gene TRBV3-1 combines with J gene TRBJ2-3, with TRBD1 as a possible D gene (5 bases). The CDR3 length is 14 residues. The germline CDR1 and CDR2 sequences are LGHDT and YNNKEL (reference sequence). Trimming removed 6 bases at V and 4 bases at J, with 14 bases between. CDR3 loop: CASSSGNGPDTQYF. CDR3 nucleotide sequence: TGTGCCAGCAGTTCAGGGAATGGACCAGATACGCAGTATTTT.

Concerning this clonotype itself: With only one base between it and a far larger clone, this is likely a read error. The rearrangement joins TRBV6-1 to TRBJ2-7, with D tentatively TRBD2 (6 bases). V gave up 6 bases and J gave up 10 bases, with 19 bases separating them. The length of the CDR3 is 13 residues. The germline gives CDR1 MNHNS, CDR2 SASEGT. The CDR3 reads CASRRDPEGLQYF. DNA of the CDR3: TGTGCCAGCAGGCGGGACCCCGAGGGTTTACAGTACTTC.

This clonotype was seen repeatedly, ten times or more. This CDR3 reads CASSWRRSSPLHF. As DNA, the CDR3 is TGTGCCAGCAGCTGGAGGAGGAGTTCACCCCTCCACTTT. This chain uses TRBV9 with TRBJ1-6; no firm D call. V lost 4 bases, J lost 9 bases, and 11 bases lay in between. Germline loops: CDR1 SGDLS, CDR2 YYNGEE. The CDR3 has 13 amino acids.